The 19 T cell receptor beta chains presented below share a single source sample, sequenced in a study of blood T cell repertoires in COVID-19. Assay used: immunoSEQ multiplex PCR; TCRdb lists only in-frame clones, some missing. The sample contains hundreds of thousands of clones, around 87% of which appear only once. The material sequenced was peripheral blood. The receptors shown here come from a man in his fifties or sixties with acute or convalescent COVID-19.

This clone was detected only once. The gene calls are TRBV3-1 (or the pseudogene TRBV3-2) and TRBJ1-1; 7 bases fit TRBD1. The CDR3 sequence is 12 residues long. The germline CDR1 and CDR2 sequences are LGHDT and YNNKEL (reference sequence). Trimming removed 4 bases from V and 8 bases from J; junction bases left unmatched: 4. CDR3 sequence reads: CASSRGGIEAFF. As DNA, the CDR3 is TGTGCCAGCAGCCGAGGGGGCATCGAAGCTTTCTTT.

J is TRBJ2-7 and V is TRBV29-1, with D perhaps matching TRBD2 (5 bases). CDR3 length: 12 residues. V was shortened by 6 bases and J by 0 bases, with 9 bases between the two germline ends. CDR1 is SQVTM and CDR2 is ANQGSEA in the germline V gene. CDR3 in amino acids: CSVVGNSYEQYF. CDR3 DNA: TGCAGCGTGGTCGGGAACTCCTACGAGCAGTACTTC.

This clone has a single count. CDR3 in amino acids: CASSEIAGAGEQYF. The DNA for the CDR3 is TGTGCCAGCAGTGAAATAGCGGGGGCTGGCGAGCAGTACTTC. The V and J genes are TRBV25-1 and TRBJ2-7; 9 bases match TRBD2. Per the germline V gene, CDR1 is MGHDK and CDR2 is SYGVNS. There are 14 residues in the CDR3. V shed 2 bases, J shed 6 bases, and the junction held 5 bases outside the gene matches.

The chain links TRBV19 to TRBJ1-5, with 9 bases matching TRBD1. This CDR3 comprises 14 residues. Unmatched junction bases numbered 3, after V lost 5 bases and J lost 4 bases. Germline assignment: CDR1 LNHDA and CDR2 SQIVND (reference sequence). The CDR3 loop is CASSRDRVNQPQHF. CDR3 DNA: TGTGCCAGTAGTCGGGACAGGGTGAATCAGCCCCAGCATTTT.

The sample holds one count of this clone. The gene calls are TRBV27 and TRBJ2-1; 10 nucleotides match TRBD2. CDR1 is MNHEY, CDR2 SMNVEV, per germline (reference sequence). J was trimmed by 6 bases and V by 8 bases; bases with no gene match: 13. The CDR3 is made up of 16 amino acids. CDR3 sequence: CASYHLAGVRGNEQFF. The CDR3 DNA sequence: TGTGCCAGCTACCACCTAGCGGGGGTGAGGGGCAATGAGCAGTTCTTC.

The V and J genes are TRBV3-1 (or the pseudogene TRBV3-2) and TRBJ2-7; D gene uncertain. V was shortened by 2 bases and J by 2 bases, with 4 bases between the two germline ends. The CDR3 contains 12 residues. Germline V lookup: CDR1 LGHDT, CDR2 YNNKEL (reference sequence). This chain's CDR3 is CASSQSTYEQYF. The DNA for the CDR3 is TGTGCCAGCAGCCAATCCACCTACGAGCAGTACTTC.

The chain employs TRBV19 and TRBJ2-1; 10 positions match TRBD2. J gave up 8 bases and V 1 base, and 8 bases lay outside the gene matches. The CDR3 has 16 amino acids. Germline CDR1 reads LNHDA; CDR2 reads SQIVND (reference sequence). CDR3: CASSIGASGGSDEQFF. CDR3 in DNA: TGTGCCAGTAGTATAGGGGCTAGCGGGGGTAGCGATGAGCAGTTCTTC.

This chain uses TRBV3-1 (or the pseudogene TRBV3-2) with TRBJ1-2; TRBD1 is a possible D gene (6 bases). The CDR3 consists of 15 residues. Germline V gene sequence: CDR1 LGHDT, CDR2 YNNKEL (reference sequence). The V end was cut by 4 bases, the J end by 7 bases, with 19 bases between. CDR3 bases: TGTGCCAGCAGCCCCCGGGGGGGGCCAGGGACTGGCTACACCTTC. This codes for CASSPRGGPGTGYTF.

In DNA form, the CDR3 reads TGTGCCAGCAGCTTAGCGGGACAGGGGCCTAGGTCACCCCTCCACTTT. Translating it yields CASSLAGQGPRSPLHF. This chain joins TRBV7-9 and TRBJ1-6, with 10 bases aligning to TRBD1. Trimming cost V 0 bases and J 10 bases; bases outside gene matches: 6. Looked up from germline, CDR1 is SEHNR and CDR2 is FQNEAQ (reference sequence). The CDR3 has 16 amino acids.

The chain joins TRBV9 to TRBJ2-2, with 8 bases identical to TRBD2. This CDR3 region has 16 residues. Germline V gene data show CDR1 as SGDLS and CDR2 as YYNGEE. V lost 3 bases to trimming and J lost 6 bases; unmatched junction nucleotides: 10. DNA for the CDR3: TGTGCCAGCAGCGCCTCGGGACTAGGGACACCCGGGGAGCTGTTTTTT. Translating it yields CASSASGLGTPGELFF.

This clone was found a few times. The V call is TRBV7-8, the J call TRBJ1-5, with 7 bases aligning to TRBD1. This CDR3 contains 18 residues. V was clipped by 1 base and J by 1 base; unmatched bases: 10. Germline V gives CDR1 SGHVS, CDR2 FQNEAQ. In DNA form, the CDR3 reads TGTGCCAGCAGCTTAGGTCGGGCAGGGGGAAGGAGCAATCAGCCCCAGCATTTT. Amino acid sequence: CASSLGRAGGRSNQPQHF.

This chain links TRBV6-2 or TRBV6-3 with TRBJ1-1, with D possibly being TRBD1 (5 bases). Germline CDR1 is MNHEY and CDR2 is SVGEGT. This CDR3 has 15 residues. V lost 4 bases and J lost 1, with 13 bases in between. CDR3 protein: CASSSLQGWNTEAFF. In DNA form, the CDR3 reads TGTGCCAGCAGTTCCCTTCAGGGTTGGAACACTGAAGCTTTCTTT.

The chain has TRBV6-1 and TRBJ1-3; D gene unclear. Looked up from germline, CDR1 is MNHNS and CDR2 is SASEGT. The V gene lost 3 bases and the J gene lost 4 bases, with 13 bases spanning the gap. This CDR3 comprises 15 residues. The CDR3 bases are TGTGCCAGCAGTGACCCGGGGAGGGAGGGAAACACCATATATTTT. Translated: CASSDPGREGNTIYF.

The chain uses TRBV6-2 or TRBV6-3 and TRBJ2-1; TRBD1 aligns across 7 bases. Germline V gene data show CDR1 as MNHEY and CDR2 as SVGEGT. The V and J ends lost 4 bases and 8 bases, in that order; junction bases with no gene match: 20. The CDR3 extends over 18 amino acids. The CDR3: CASSFPRNRGLKSDEQFF. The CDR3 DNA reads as TGTGCCAGCAGTTTTCCCCGAAACAGGGGATTAAAATCGGATGAGCAGTTCTTC.

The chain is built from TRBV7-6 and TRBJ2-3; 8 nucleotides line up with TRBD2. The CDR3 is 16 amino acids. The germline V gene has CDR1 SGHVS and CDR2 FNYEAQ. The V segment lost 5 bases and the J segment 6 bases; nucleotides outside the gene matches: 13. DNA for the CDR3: TGTGCCAGCAGCGGGACAATTGGGCGGGGGGCGGATACGCAGTATTTT. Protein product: CASSGTIGRGADTQYF.

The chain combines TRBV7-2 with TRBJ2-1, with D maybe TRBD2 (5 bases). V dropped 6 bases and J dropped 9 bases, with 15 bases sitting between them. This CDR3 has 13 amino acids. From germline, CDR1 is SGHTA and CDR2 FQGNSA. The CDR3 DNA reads TGTGCCAGCAGTCAAACCCCGGGGTTTGAGCAGTTCTTC. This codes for CASSQTPGFEQFF.

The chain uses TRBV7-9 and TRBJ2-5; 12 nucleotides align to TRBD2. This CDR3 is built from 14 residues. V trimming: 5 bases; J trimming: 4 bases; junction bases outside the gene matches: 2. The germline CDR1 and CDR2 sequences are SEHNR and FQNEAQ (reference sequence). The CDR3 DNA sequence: TGTGCCAGCAGCCGACTAGCGGGGGTAGAGACCCAGTACTTC. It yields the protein CASSRLAGVETQYF.

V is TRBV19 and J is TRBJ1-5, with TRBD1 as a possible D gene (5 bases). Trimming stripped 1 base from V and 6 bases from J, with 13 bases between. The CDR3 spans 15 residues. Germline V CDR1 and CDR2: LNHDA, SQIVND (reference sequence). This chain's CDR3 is CASSIGQGLFQPQHF. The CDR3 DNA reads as TGTGCCAGTAGTATAGGGCAGGGACTCTTTCAGCCCCAGCATTTT.

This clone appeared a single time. CDR3 amino acids: CAASSPDRGSNQPQHF. As DNA, the CDR3 is TGTGCCGCCTCGTCCCCCGACAGGGGAAGCAATCAGCCCCAGCATTTT. The rearrangement joins TRBV28 to TRBJ1-5, with TRBD1 matching over 8 bases. Germline assignment: CDR1 MDHEN and CDR2 SYDVKM. The J segment lost 1 base and the V segment lost 11 bases, leaving 13 bases of the junction unmatched. This CDR3 comprises 16 residues.